This paragraph reports one T cell receptor (beta chain). PCR amplification relied on 60 Vbeta primers (plus 13 Jbeta primers). The method was immunoSEQ multiplex PCR; TCRdb's version includes in-frame clones alone and lacks a portion of them. The sample totals under 200,000 clones. Germline loops: CDR1 SGHDT, CDR2 YYEEEE. V shed 1 base and J shed 3 bases, with 11 bases lying between them. CDR3 length equals 14 residues. The data were obtained in a study of cytomegalovirus exposure and HLA in healthy donors. Sequenced input: PBMCs. The V gene is TRBV5-6, the J gene TRBJ2-7; D possibly corresponds to TRBD1 (6 bases). This TCR came from a man aged 25-45 years in good health and CMV-seronegative. The CDR3 coding sequence is TGTGCCAGCAGCTTGCCAGGGGAAGACTACGAGCAGTACTTC. It specifies CASSLPGEDYEQYF.